These 16 T cell receptor beta chains originate from one sample sequenced in a study of T-cell memory formation after mild COVID-19. TCRdb reprocessed the 5' RACE reads with MiXCR, giving one entry per CDR3 protein. The table includes hundreds of thousands of distinct CDR3 sequences, approximately 15% detected once. The specimen sequenced was PBMCs or a T cell subset sorted from them (not recorded which). The receptors here all came from a man aged 18 to 35 who had mild COVID-19 (a few samples of this study predate the infection). Cell type and time point are not known.

This clonotype has only a few counts. The chain uses TRBV7-9 and TRBJ2-3; D ambiguous. This CDR3 has 8 amino acids. CDR1 and CDR2 from the germline V gene are SEHNR and FQNEAQ (reference sequence). The ends were cut back, 11 bases at V and 6 bases at J, with 3 bases in the middle. CDR3 protein: CAGDTQYF. DNA of the CDR3: TGTGCCGGGGATACGCAGTATTTT. Variable domain in full (rest from reference TRBV7-9 and TRBJ2-3): DTGVSQNPRHKITKRGQNVTFRCDPISEHNRLYWYRQTLGQGPEFLTYFQNEAQLEKSRLLSDRFSAERPKGSFSTLEIQRTEQGDSAMYLCAGDTQYFGPGTRLTVL.

This clonotype was counted a few times. The rearrangement links TRBV5-1 to TRBJ2-1, with D tentatively TRBD2 (5 bases). The ends were cut back, 3 bases at V and 6 bases at J, with 10 bases in the middle. Germline CDR1 is SGHRS and CDR2 is YFSETQ. This CDR3 spans 13 amino acids. The CDR3 here is CASSSSGVNEQFF. The CDR3 nucleotides are TGCGCCAGCAGCTCCTCCGGGGTCAATGAGCAGTTCTTC.

Here the CDR3 DNA reads TGCGCCAGCAGCTTGAGACCCGTCGGGCATGAGCAGTTCTTC. Amino acid sequence: CASSLRPVGHEQFF. The chain carries TRBV5-1 and TRBJ2-1, with D uncertain. Germline V gene lookup returns CDR1 SGHRS and CDR2 YFSETQ. The CDR3 contains 14 residues. Trimming stripped 1 base from V and 8 bases from J, with 13 bases between. Looking up the rest from reference TRBV5-1 and TRBJ2-1 gives the full variable domain: KAGVTQTPRYLIKTRGQQVTLSCSPISGHRSVSWYQQTPGQGLQFLFEYFSETQRNKGNFPGRFSGRQFSNSRSEMNVSTLELGDSALYLCASSLRPVGHEQFFGPGTRLTVL.

The V gene is TRBV5-1, the J gene TRBJ1-6; a possible D gene is TRBD1 (6 bases). The V gene's germline CDR1 is SGHRS and CDR2 YFSETQ. Trimming took off 0 bases at V and 7 bases at J, with 17 bases between the two ends. There are 17 residues in the CDR3. The CDR3 nucleotides read TGCGCCAGCAGCTTGGTCGTAGGGGGGGTCTCCAATTCACCCCTCCACTTT. The encoded protein is CASSLVVGGVSNSPLHF.

The sample holds a few counts of this clonotype. The chain couples TRBV6-5 to TRBJ1-6, with D possibly TRBD1 on 5 matching bases. Trimming took off 2 bases at V and 1 base at J, with 9 bases between the two ends. This CDR3 has 16 amino acids. Germline CDR1 and CDR2: MNHEY and SVGAGI. CDR3 in DNA: TGTGCCAGCAGTTACGGGGGTTTGTCCTATAATTCACCCCTCCACTTT. This translates into CASSYGGLSYNSPLHF.

This clonotype was recorded many times. V is TRBV2 and J is TRBJ1-3; possibly TRBD1 for D (5 bases). Germline V gene lookup returns CDR1 SNHLY and CDR2 FYNNEI. V lost 6 bases and J lost 0, with 12 bases in between. This CDR3 is 15 amino acids long. The CDR3 DNA reads as TGTGCCAGCAGGCGCCGACAGTTCTCTGGAAACACCATATATTTT. Residues: CASRRRQFSGNTIYF.

This clonotype was detected only a few times. This chain uses TRBV20-1 with TRBJ1-1; D remains unclear. The CDR3 consists of 13 residues. Germline loops: CDR1 DFQATT, CDR2 SNEGSKA (reference sequence). Trimming took 7 bases from V and 6 from J, leaving 18 bases between them. In nucleotides, the CDR3 is TGCAGTGTTTTAGAATTCGGAGTGCCTGAAGCTTTCTTT. Translation: CSVLEFGVPEAFF.

This clonotype was found a few times. The rearrangement uses TRBV6-6 and TRBJ2-5, with D perhaps matching TRBD2 (5 bases). V was shortened by 1 base and J by 3 bases, with 12 bases between the two germline ends. The CDR3 consists of 15 residues. In germline, CDR1 is MNHNY, CDR2 SVGAGI (reference sequence). The CDR3 DNA is TGTGCCAGCAGTTACTGGCGGGCGGCAGAAGAGACCCAGTACTTC. Translation gives CASSYWRAAEETQYF.

The V gene is TRBV28, the J gene TRBJ1-3; D is perhaps TRBD1 (6 bases). The CDR3 length is 14 residues. The germline V gene has CDR1 MDHEN and CDR2 SYDVKM. Between the trimmed V and J ends, which lost 7 bases and 1 base, there was a span of 11 bases. CDR3 in DNA: TGTGCCAGCACCCTTACAGGGTCTGGAAACACCATATATTTT. Translating it yields CASTLTGSGNTIYF.

Only a few counts were recorded for this clonotype. J is TRBJ2-3 and V is TRBV12-3 or TRBV12-4; D might be TRBD2 (6 bases). Trimming stripped 6 bases from V and 1 base from J, with 14 bases between. The CDR3 runs to 15 residues. CDR3 sequence: CASRALGEGTDTQYF. In nucleotides, the CDR3 is TGTGCCAGCAGAGCTCTCGGGGAGGGCACAGATACGCAGTATTTT.

The chain carries TRBV7-2 and TRBJ1-2; 8 nucleotides align to TRBD1. Trimming removed 4 bases from V and 4 bases from J; junction bases left unmatched: 8. This CDR3 is 15 amino acids long. CDR1 is SGHTA, CDR2 FQGNSA, per germline. CDR3 nucleotides: TGTGCCAGCAGCTCAACAGGGGGAAGGAGCTATGGCTACACCTTC. Protein: CASSSTGGRSYGYTF.

This clonotype came up a few times. The rearrangement uses TRBV4-2 and TRBJ1-1; 7 positions agree with TRBD1. Germline CDR1 LGHNA, CDR2 YNFKEQ. The CDR3 has 16 residues. With 1 base clipped from V and 4 bases from J, the junction kept 9 bases outside the gene matches. CDR3 region: CASSQVVGGRSTEAFF. The CDR3 DNA sequence: TGTGCCAGCAGCCAAGTTGTAGGGGGCAGGAGCACTGAAGCTTTCTTT.

This chain joins TRBV11-2 and TRBJ1-5; TRBD1 might be the D (5 bases). The CDR3 contains 14 residues. V dropped 4 bases and J dropped 2 bases, with 9 bases sitting between them. Germline CDR1 reads SGHAT; CDR2 reads FQNNGV. The CDR3 sequence: CASSSQGGNQPQHF. The DNA of the CDR3 is TGTGCCAGCAGCTCCCAAGGGGGCAATCAGCCCCAGCATTTT.

The chain employs TRBV7-2 and TRBJ2-3; tentatively, D is TRBD1 or TRBD2 (6 bases each). Germline V gives CDR1 SGHTA, CDR2 FQGNSA. Trimming shortened V by 1 base and J by 7 bases, and 18 bases separated the two germline ends. There are 16 residues in the CDR3. The CDR3 region is CASSLEGGPRVYTQYF. The CDR3 nucleotides read TGTGCCAGCAGCTTAGAGGGGGGACCCCGAGTATATACGCAGTATTTT.

There are a few counts of this clonotype. This chain uses TRBV6-2 or TRBV6-3 with TRBJ1-5; 9 nucleotides line up with TRBD1. This CDR3 has 15 residues. The V and J ends lost 2 bases and 7 bases, in that order; junction bases with no gene match: 6. Germline lookup yields CDR1 MNHEY and CDR2 SVGEGT. The CDR3 DNA reads TGTGCCAGCAGTTACCTGGGACAGGGACACCAGCCCCAGCATTTT. This encodes CASSYLGQGHQPQHF.

To note about this clonotype: A read error may explain this, as a much larger clone is one base away. The rearrangement uses TRBV5-1 and TRBJ2-3; D remains ambiguous. Germline CDR1 is SGHRS and CDR2 is YFSETQ. This CDR3 contains 13 residues. The CDR3 sequence: CASSSLAADSQYF. Here the CDR3 DNA reads TGCGCCAGCAGCTCGCTGGCCGCAGATTCGCAGTATTTT.